Detailed here is one T cell receptor (beta chain). This entry is derived from a study of T cell responses to AZD1222 COVID-19 vaccine. Measured with immunoSEQ multiplex PCR; TCRdb has only the in-frame clones, and not every one. The sample holds 140,000 to 150,000 clones, around 84% seen once. The input for sequencing was peripheral blood, taken 28 days after the second AZD1222 dose. This clonotype originated in an adult who received the AZD1222 COVID-19 vaccine.

In DNA form, the CDR3 reads TGTGCCAGCAGCCGTTTGGGACTAGCGGGGGTCACAGATACGCAGTATTTT. This sequence encodes CASSRLGLAGVTDTQYF. This chain connects TRBV7-9 to TRBJ2-3, with 14 bases identical to TRBD2. Germline lookup yields CDR1 SEHNR and CDR2 FQNEAQ (reference sequence). The junction had 6 bases not matched to a gene; V was cut back by 5 bases and J by 2 bases. The CDR3 has 17 residues. Based on the CDR3 plus reference TRBV7-9 and TRBJ2-3, the full variable domain is DTGVSQNPRHKITKRGQNVTFRCDPISEHNRLYWYRQTLGQGPEFLTYFQNEAQLEKSRLLSDRFSAERPKGSFSTLEIQRTEQGDSAMYLCASSRLGLAGVTDTQYFGPGTRLTVL.